This passage covers 22 T cell receptor beta chains from one sample sequenced in a study of cytomegalovirus exposure and HLA in healthy donors. Repertoires were generated with immunoSEQ multiplex PCR, while TCRdb's copy carries only in-frame clones and drops some. The data show roughly 80,000 clones, with just over 90% seen just once and about 2.2% held by the top ten. Sequenced material: PBMCs. The receptors come from a man under 40 in good health and CMV-seronegative.

The chain joins TRBV7-9 to TRBJ2-5; TRBD1 agrees at 8 bases. J gave up 4 bases and V 5 bases, and 3 bases lay outside the gene matches. This CDR3 comprises 13 residues. The germline V gene has CDR1 SEHNR and CDR2 FQNEAQ (reference sequence). The CDR3 DNA sequence: TGTGCCAGCAGCAGCAGGGGGCCAGAGACCCAGTACTTC. Translation gives CASSSRGPETQYF.

This chain connects TRBV27 to TRBJ2-4, with D hard to call. The germline V gene has CDR1 MNHEY and CDR2 SMNVEV (reference sequence). With 4 bases removed from V and 5 bases from J, the gap between germline ends came to 6 bases. The CDR3 length is 12 residues. The CDR3 here is CASSSPENIQYF. In nucleotides, the CDR3 is TGTGCCAGCAGTTCCCCTGAAAACATTCAGTACTTC.

V and J are TRBV6-5 and TRBJ2-2; D is possibly TRBD1 (6 bases). The V gene lost 6 bases and the J gene lost 5 bases, with 13 bases spanning the gap. Germline CDR1 is MNHEY and CDR2 is SVGAGI. This CDR3 is 14 amino acids long. CDR3 loop: CASSRRGGTGELFF. CDR3 DNA: TGTGCCAGCAGCCGAAGAGGGGGAACCGGGGAGCTGTTTTTT.

This rearrangement joins TRBV6-1 to TRBJ2-2; 8 bases map to TRBD1. The CDR3 spans 15 residues. V trimming: 8 bases; J trimming: 4 bases; junction bases outside the gene matches: 9. Germline values: CDR1 MNHNS, CDR2 SASEGT. CDR3 in amino acids: CASLPWDRSTGELFF. Written as DNA, the CDR3 is TGTGCCAGCCTTCCGTGGGACAGGAGCACCGGGGAGCTGTTTTTT.

The CDR3 DNA reads TGTGCCAGCAGTTCCCGGGGGGGTAACTATGGCTACACCTTC. As protein: CASSSRGGNYGYTF. The chain joins TRBV27 to TRBJ1-2; maybe TRBD1 (5 bases). CDR1 is MNHEY and CDR2 is SMNVEV in the germline V gene (reference sequence). The CDR3 extends over 14 amino acids. V gave up 4 bases and J gave up 1 base, with 10 bases separating them.

J is TRBJ2-5 and V is TRBV5-6; 15 positions match TRBD2. The length of the CDR3 is 16 residues. The V gene end was trimmed by 5 bases and the J gene end by 4 bases; junction bases not matched to a gene: 6. CDR1 is SGHDT and CDR2 is YYEEEE in the germline V gene. This CDR3 reads CASSYRTSGGVETQYF. CDR3 nucleotide sequence: TGTGCCAGCAGTTACCGGACTAGCGGGGGGGTAGAGACCCAGTACTTC.

The chain couples TRBV10-1 to TRBJ2-3; tentative D call: TRBD1 (5 bases). V lost 0 bases, J lost 0 bases, and 10 bases lay in between. Germline lookup yields CDR1 WNHNN and CDR2 SYGVQD (reference sequence). The CDR3 has 16 residues. CDR3 in DNA: TGCGCCAGCAGTGAGTCAGCAGGGCCTAGCACAGATACGCAGTATTTT. Its protein product is CASSESAGPSTDTQYF.

The chain combines TRBV19 with TRBJ2-1; D possibly corresponds to TRBD1 (6 bases). Germline V gene data show CDR1 as LNHDA and CDR2 as SQIVND (reference sequence). Trimming took off 7 bases at V and 5 bases at J, with 21 bases between the two ends. There are 16 residues in the CDR3. The CDR3 DNA reads as TGTGCCAGTACCAGGGGCGGAGTCTGGCGAAACAATGAGCAGTTCTTC. Amino acids: CASTRGGVWRNNEQFF.

A single count supports this clone. The rearrangement links TRBV7-2 to TRBJ1-5; D not resolved. The CDR3 runs 15 residues. V was shortened by 0 bases and J by 7 bases, with 13 bases between the two germline ends. The germline CDR1 and CDR2 sequences are SGHTA and FQGNSA. DNA for the CDR3: TGTGCCAGCAGCTTAGCCCTAACTTCATCCCAGCCCCAGCATTTT. Protein sequence: CASSLALTSSQPQHF.

V gene TRBV30 combines with J gene TRBJ1-1, with unresolved D. V was trimmed by 2 bases and J by 4 bases, leaving 11 bases between them. CDR1 is GTSNPN and CDR2 is SVGIG in the germline V gene (reference sequence). The CDR3 is made up of 13 amino acids. The CDR3 nucleotides are TGTGCCTGGAGTTCCCAGGTTGGCACTGAAGCTTTCTTT. Amino acids: CAWSSQVGTEAFF.

The chain uses TRBV18 and TRBJ2-5; the D is unclear. The CDR3 contains 14 residues. The ends were cut back, 3 bases at V and 0 bases at J, with 8 bases in the middle. Per germline, CDR1 KGHSH and CDR2 LQKENI. The DNA of the CDR3 is TGTGCCAGCTCACCCCCGGTGAACCAAGAGACCCAGTACTTC. It encodes CASSPPVNQETQYF.

Remarks on this clone: One end of the junction is discordant with germline, which a read error may explain. The sample has other DNA sequences that encode this CDR3 too. The chain has TRBV6-1 and TRBJ1-4; D call uncertain. CDR3 length: 15 residues. In germline, CDR1 is MNHNS, CDR2 SASEGT. CDR3 bases: TGTGCCAGCGCCCCAGGCGTTGCAACCAATGAAAAACTGTTTTTT. Translation gives CASAPGVATNEKLFF.

The rearrangement uses TRBV5-1 and TRBJ2-7; 9 positions agree with TRBD1. The CDR3 contains 17 residues. Germline V gives CDR1 SGHRS, CDR2 YFSETQ. The trim removed 1 base at V and 8 bases at J, leaving 16 bases unmatched. CDR3 in DNA: TGCGCCAGCAGCTTGACGGCGGGGGACAGGGCAGGGTACAAGCAGTACTTC. Encoded protein: CASSLTAGDRAGYKQYF.

This chain joins TRBV28 and TRBJ1-3; D is ambiguous. The CDR3 consists of 14 residues. The V end was cut by 8 bases, the J end by 0 bases, with 11 bases between. Germline values: CDR1 MDHEN, CDR2 SYDVKM. CDR3 loop: CASRSPSSGNTIYF. The CDR3 coding sequence is TGTGCCAGCCGGAGCCCTTCCTCTGGAAACACCATATATTTT.

J is TRBJ1-4 and V is TRBV2; D is possibly TRBD1 (5 bases). Trimming pared 2 bases from V and 8 bases from J, leaving 18 bases between. Germline V gene lookup returns CDR1 SNHLY and CDR2 FYNNEI. CDR3 length: 16 residues. The CDR3 here is CASSELDWQGGEKLFF. The CDR3 DNA is TGTGCCAGCAGTGAATTAGATTGGCAGGGTGGCGAAAAACTGTTTTTT.

The rearrangement joins TRBV5-1 to TRBJ2-2; possible D gene TRBD1, 6 bases. The CDR3 is 16 amino acids. The germline V and J ends were trimmed by 3 bases and 3 bases, with 15 bases remaining between them. Germline CDR1 reads SGHRS; CDR2 reads YFSETQ. The CDR3 is CASSSGPGQDTGELFF. CDR3 nucleotide sequence: TGCGCCAGCAGCTCAGGTCCGGGACAAGACACCGGGGAGCTGTTTTTT.

This sequence joins TRBV5-1 and TRBJ2-5; D may be TRBD1 (5 bases). Germline CDR1 is SGHRS and CDR2 is YFSETQ. V lost 4 bases and J 4 bases, leaving 11 bases between the germline ends. The CDR3 totals 13 residues. This CDR3 is CASSELGAETQYF. CDR3 nucleotides: TGCGCCAGCAGCGAGTTAGGGGCAGAGACCCAGTACTTC.

The J gene is TRBJ1-2, the V gene TRBV4-1; the D gene is possibly TRBD1 (5 bases). V lost 0 bases and J 4 bases, leaving 24 bases between the germline ends. CDR3 length: 19 residues. Germline V CDR1 and CDR2: MGHRA, YSYEKL. For the CDR3, the DNA is TGCGCCAGCAGCCAAGATCAGCCAGGAAGGGGATTGGTGTCCTATGGCTACACCTTC. Translating it yields CASSQDQPGRGLVSYGYTF.

The CDR3 DNA follows: TGTGCCAGCAGATACCAGGCAACGGCCCCCGGGGAGCTGTTTTTT. Protein product: CASRYQATAPGELFF. V gene TRBV6-6 combines with J gene TRBJ2-2; D remains ambiguous. This CDR3 is 15 amino acids long. Germline values: CDR1 MNHNY, CDR2 SVGAGI (reference sequence). V lost 6 bases and J lost 6, with 17 bases in between.

This rearrangement joins TRBV28 to TRBJ2-1; TRBD1 matches at 8 bases. Germline loops: CDR1 MDHEN, CDR2 SYDVKM. The CDR3 sequence is 13 residues long. The junction had 8 bases not matched to a gene; V was cut back by 6 bases and J by 10 bases. CDR3 sequence reads: CASRPQGGGEQFF. CDR3 nucleotides: TGTGCCAGCAGACCACAGGGGGGCGGAGAGCAGTTCTTC.

This clone came up once. V is TRBV10-1 and J is TRBJ1-1; no definite D call. Looked up from germline, CDR1 is WNHNN and CDR2 is SYGVQD (reference sequence). CDR3 length: 14 amino acids. The germline V and J ends were trimmed by 6 bases and 1 base, with 12 bases remaining between them. The CDR3 region has the DNA TGCGCCAGCAGCCTGCACCAGGAGAACACTGAAGCTTTCTTT. Protein: CASSLHQENTEAFF.

This chain joins TRBV7-9 and TRBJ1-2, with TRBD1 matching 8 bases. The CDR3 is 16 amino acids. Germline V gene sequence: CDR1 SEHNR, CDR2 FQNEAQ (reference sequence). J was trimmed by 8 bases and V by 1 base; bases with no gene match: 12. The CDR3 protein is CASSLGGTGRSGGYTF. The DNA of the CDR3 is TGTGCCAGCAGCTTAGGCGGGACAGGAAGGTCGGGGGGCTACACCTTC.